The sample holds many counts of the clone carrying this TCR beta chain. No antigen is known for it. This CDR3 comprises 19 residues. CDR1 is SNHLY, CDR2 FYNNEI, per germline. Trimming at V came to 2 bases and at J to 0 bases, leaving 9 bases not matched to a gene. Thyroid ultrasound, orbital computed tomography, clinical symptoms, and serum thyroxine and TRAb underpinned diagnoses. TCR beta CDR3 sequences were amplified from RNA transcripts. An initial round of RT-PCR targeting the TCR CDR3 relied on the HTBI primer set. TCRdb re-analysed the multiplex PCR reads in MiXCR, keeping a single row per CDR3 protein. The table has roughly 400,000 distinct CDR3 sequences, more than 13% seen once; the top ten hold approximately 29%. This record comes from a study of T cells in Graves' hyperthyroidism and ophthalmopathy. Study information: At the time of initial diagnosis and before any treatment, peripheral blood was collected. Overall study findings and caveats: Onset of ophthalmopathy came a median around 6.2 months after the model predicted it.

The rearrangement links TRBV2 to TRBJ2-2; 10 bases are a match to TRBD2. Sequencing used blood. The source is a man aged 50-59 years with Graves' ophthalmopathy. The CDR3 here is CASSERSSGRATNTGELFF. CDR3 sequence (DNA): TGTGCCAGCAGTGAAAGGTCCAGCGGGAGGGCCACGAACACCGGGGAGCTGTTTTTT. Variable domain in full (rest from reference TRBV2 and TRBJ2-2): EPEVTQTPSHQVTQMGQEVILRCVPISNHLYFYWYRQILGQKVEFLVSFYNNEISEKSEIFDDQFSVERPDGSNFTLKIRSTKLEDSAMYFCASSERSSGRATNTGELFFGEGSRLTVL.